This T cell receptor (beta chain) was identified during a study of blood T cells in healthy people across ages. In its sample, this clonotype was seen a few times. Its matching antigen is unknown. Study-wide findings and caveats: Older individuals had lower TCR beta diversity per million T cells (the decline was roughly linear).

A sample-barcoded 5' primer and a J-beta primer mix were used in a second PCR of roughly 7 to 12 cycles. One entry per CDR3 protein results from TCRdb running MiXCR on the 5' RACE reads. The sample yields about 1,400,000 distinct CDR3 sequences, 42% seen once. Germline CDR1 reads MGHDK; CDR2 reads SYGVNS. The CDR3 is 13 amino acids. Germline trimming cut 7 bases from V and 6 bases from J; bases unmatched to any gene: 8. Each sample gave at least 6 million isolated PBMCs. RNA extraction gave at least 6 micrograms of total RNA per sample. This TCR came from a woman aged 18 to 35 in good health. The rearrangement links TRBV25-1 to TRBJ2-7; the match to TRBD1 covers 8 bases. Sequencing was performed on blood. CDR3 sequence (DNA): TGTGCCAGCATTGGGCAGGGGGCCTCCGAGCAGTACTTC. It specifies CASIGQGASEQYF.